This T cell receptor (beta chain) was captured by sequencing in a study of T-cell memory formation after mild COVID-19. TCR alpha and TCR beta cDNA libraries carrying sample barcodes and UMIs were produced by 5'RACE using constant-segment primers. TCRdb re-analysed the 5' RACE reads in MiXCR, keeping a single row per CDR3 protein. The data hold about half a million distinct CDR3 sequences, with approximately 18% observed a single time. This clonotype came up a few times. The length of the CDR3 is 15 residues. V lost 5 bases, J lost 6 bases, and 8 bases stayed unmatched. This chain uses TRBV12-3 or TRBV12-4 with TRBJ2-1; TRBD2 aligns across 9 bases. This receptor was identified in an adult woman who had mild COVID-19 (a few samples of this study predate the infection). Cell type and time point are not known. Sequencing used PBMCs or a T cell subset sorted from them (not recorded which). The CDR3 is CASSPGLAPSNEQFF. CDR3 nucleotides: TGTGCCAGCAGTCCGGGACTAGCTCCGTCCAATGAGCAGTTCTTC.